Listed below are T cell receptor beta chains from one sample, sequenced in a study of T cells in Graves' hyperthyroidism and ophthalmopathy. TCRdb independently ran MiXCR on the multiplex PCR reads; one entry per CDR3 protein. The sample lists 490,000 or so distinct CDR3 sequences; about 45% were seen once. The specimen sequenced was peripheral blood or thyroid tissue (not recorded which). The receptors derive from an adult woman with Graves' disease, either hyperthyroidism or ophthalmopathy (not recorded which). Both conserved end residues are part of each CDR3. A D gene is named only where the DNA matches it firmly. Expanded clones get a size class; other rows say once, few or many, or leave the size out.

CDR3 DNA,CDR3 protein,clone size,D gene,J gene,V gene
TGTGCCAGCAGGACCGGGACAGGGAGCTCACCCCTCCACTTT,CASRTGTGSSPLHF,-,TRBD1,TRBJ1-6,TRBV6-6
TGTGCCATCAGTCTTGCTCAAGAGACCCAGTACTTC,CAISLAQETQYF,-,-,TRBJ2-5,TRBV10-3
TGCAGTGCCCCAGACTTGTCTAGCAATCAGCCCCAGCATTTT,CSAPDLSSNQPQHF,once,-,TRBJ1-5,TRBV20-1
TGTGCCTGGAGTACAGGGAGACCCTACGAGCAGTACTTC,CAWSTGRPYEQYF,few,-,TRBJ2-7,TRBV7-9
TGTGCCAGCAGTGAAACGGTGTACCCTAGCAATCAGCCCCAGCATTTT,CASSETVYPSNQPQHF,many,-,TRBJ1-5,TRBV2
TGTGCCAGCAGTGGGGACGGGGGCGGGGTACATGCTTTGCAGCATTTT,CASSGDGGGVHALQHF,once,-,TRBJ1-5,TRBV2
TGCGCCAGCAGCCGAACAAGTAACGAGCAGTACTTC,CASSRTSNEQYF,-,-,TRBJ2-7,TRBV4-1
TGTGCCAGCAGTGGGAGGGGAGGGAGGACTGAAGCTTTCTTT,CASSGRGGRTEAFF,-,-,TRBJ1-1,TRBV2
TGCGCCAGCAGCCCCGGACAGGCTTCCGGCGAGCAGTACTTC,CASSPGQASGEQYF,many,TRBD1,TRBJ2-7,TRBV5-1
TGTGCCAGCAGCTTAATACCAGGCCTGGGAGAGACCCAGTACTTC,CASSLIPGLGETQYF,many,-,TRBJ2-5,TRBV7-3
TGTGCCACCAGCAGGGAAGACAGTCCGATTGGCGCTTTCTTT,CATSREDSPIGAFF,-,-,TRBJ1-1,TRBV15
TGTGCCAGCAAAGTCGTGGGCGGGTCCTACGAGCAGTACTTC,CASKVVGGSYEQYF,-,-,TRBJ2-7,TRBV6-1
TGCAGTGCTGCGACTGGCGGGACAGGGACGAGCGGCTACACCTTC,CSAATGGTGTSGYTF,-,TRBD1,TRBJ1-2,TRBV20-1
TGTGCCAGCAGTGAATTTGGCGGGAGTACAGAGACCCAGTACTTC,CASSEFGGSTETQYF,-,TRBD2,TRBJ2-5,TRBV25-1
TGCAGCGCTAGCGGCGGGGCAGGGGGAAGCTACGAGCAGTACTTC,CSASGGAGGSYEQYF,-,-,TRBJ2-7,TRBV29-1
TGCAGCGTTGTCCCGGACAGGAACACCGGGGAGCTGTTTTTT,CSVVPDRNTGELFF,many,-,TRBJ2-2,TRBV29-1
TGTGCCAGCAGCGTAGAGGAGGGCACTGAAGCTTTCTTT,CASSVEEGTEAFF,-,-,TRBJ1-1,TRBV9
TGTGCCGGGGGACAAGGGGGCAATCAGCCCCAGCATTTT,CAGGQGGNQPQHF,many,-,TRBJ1-5,TRBV19
TGTGCCACCAGTGATTCGGACAGGGGCTACGAGCAGTACTTC,CATSDSDRGYEQYF,few,TRBD1,TRBJ2-7,TRBV24-1
TGTGCCAGCAGCTTAGTTACGGGCACTGAAGCTTTCTTT,CASSLVTGTEAFF,-,-,TRBJ1-1,TRBV7-9
TGTGCCAGCAGCTTAACCCTCGGTGGAACCCAGTACTTC,CASSLTLGGTQYF,-,-,TRBJ2-5,TRBV7-9
TGTGCCAGCAGACTACAGGGACCTCAGTTCTTC,CASRLQGPQFF,-,-,TRBJ2-1,TRBV2
TGTGCCATCAGCCAGTACGGTGGGGGCACTAATCAGCCCCAGTACTTC,CAISQYGGGTNQPQYF,-,-,TRBJ2-5,TRBV10-3
TGTGCCAGCACCGGACAGGGAGGGTATCAGCCCCAGTACTTC,CASTGQGGYQPQYF,-,-,TRBJ2-5,TRBV2
TGTGCCAGCGGGACAGGGGATAATCAGCCCCAGCATTTT,CASGTGDNQPQHF,-,TRBD1,TRBJ1-5,TRBV12-3/TRBV12-4
TGTGCCAGCAGGAAGAACACAGGGGGGAAAGCCTACGAGCAGTACTTC,CASRKNTGGKAYEQYF,many,TRBD1,TRBJ2-7,TRBV7-2
TGTGCCAGCAGCCCCGGGACAAGGCCTAGTGAGACCCAGTACTTC,CASSPGTRPSETQYF,-,-,TRBJ2-5,TRBV14
TGCGCCAGCAGCCTCGAACCGACAGGGGACGTTCGCTACGAGCAGTACTTC,CASSLEPTGDVRYEQYF,-,TRBD1,TRBJ2-7,TRBV5-1
TGTGCCAGTAATCGGCAACCAAACGGAGCTTTCTTT,CASNRQPNGAFF,many,-,TRBJ1-1,TRBV13